This T cell receptor (beta chain) originates from a study of control samples from healthy donors and cancer patients. The assay was immunoSEQ multiplex PCR, and TCRdb's table has in-frame clones only and misses some. This sample carries around 130,000 clones, about 93% of them seen once, and the ten largest clones take more than 1.5%. Germline CDR1 and CDR2: LGHDT and YNNKEL (reference sequence). There are 12 residues in the CDR3. V gave up 5 bases and J gave up 8 bases; unmatched junction bases: 3. The source material was PBMCs. This TCR was sampled from a man aged 50 to 60 with head and neck cancer. The V gene is TRBV3-1 (or the pseudogene TRBV3-2), the J gene TRBJ1-2; the match to TRBD1 covers 9 bases. The CDR3 loop is CASSKDRGGYTF. The CDR3 region has the DNA TGTGCCAGCAGCAAGGACAGGGGCGGCTACACCTTC.